One sample yielded the 21 T cell receptor beta chains listed below, sequenced in a study of blood T cells in healthy people across ages. Through a sample-barcoded 5' primer and a J-beta primer mix, a second PCR was run for roughly 7 to 12 cycles. Each CDR3 protein gets one entry after TCRdb re-called the 5' RACE reads with MiXCR. The data hold around 990,000 distinct CDR3 sequences, with roughly a quarter observed a single time. The sample also formed part of further work on T cells of mothers and their children.

Sample: blood. The receptor source for this set is a girl aged 2-10 years in good health.

This clonotype was found a few times. The rearrangement joins TRBV29-1 to TRBJ2-3; tentatively, D is TRBD1 or TRBD2 (5 bases each). CDR1 is SQVTM, CDR2 ANQGSEA, per germline. The V and J ends lost 3 bases and 7 bases respectively, with 14 bases between them. The CDR3 has 13 residues. The DNA of the CDR3 is TGCAGCGTTGATAGGGACGCCCCAAATACGCAGTATTTT. Translated, it gives CSVDRDAPNTQYF.

This clonotype has only a few counts. V usage is TRBV12-5 and J usage is TRBJ1-2; D remains unclear. CDR3 length: 14 residues. V was cut by 5 bases and J by 5 bases, with 15 bases left in between. Germline V lookup: CDR1 LGHNT, CDR2 FRNRAP. In DNA form, the CDR3 reads TGTGCTAGTGGTGCCAGTTTGCCCACGTATGGCTACACCTTC. This codes for CASGASLPTYGYTF.

This chain connects TRBV20-1 to TRBJ2-3; maybe TRBD2 (6 bases). The V and J ends lost 6 bases and 11 bases respectively, with 24 bases between them. Per the germline V gene, CDR1 is DFQATT and CDR2 is SNEGSKA (reference sequence). There are 14 residues in the CDR3. The CDR3 sequence is CSASQLANWGEQYF. The CDR3 bases are TGCAGTGCCAGTCAACTAGCAAATTGGGGAGAGCAGTATTTT.

This clonotype was recorded at least ten times. This chain connects TRBV4-3 to TRBJ2-5, with D uncertain. The V end lost 0 bases, the J end lost 5 bases, and 16 bases lay between the germline ends. Germline CDR1 and CDR2: LGHNA and YSLEER. The CDR3 totals 16 residues. The CDR3 reads CASSQDRQAPSETQYF. CDR3 sequence (DNA): TGCGCCAGCAGCCAAGACAGGCAGGCCCCCAGTGAGACCCAGTACTTC.

This chain uses TRBV5-6 with TRBJ1-2; tentative D call: TRBD1 (6 bases). From germline, CDR1 is SGHDT and CDR2 YYEEEE. V was clipped by 0 bases and J by 4 bases, with 16 bases between them. CDR3 length equals 16 residues. The CDR3 here is CASSLAGGVLGYGYTF. The CDR3 DNA sequence: TGTGCCAGCAGCTTGGCCGGGGGCGTCTTGGGCTATGGCTACACCTTC.

The CDR3 spells CSAGRGNSGGYNEQFF. The CDR3 nucleotides are TGCAGTGCCGGTCGGGGGAATAGCGGGGGATACAATGAGCAGTTCTTC. The genes are TRBV20-1 and TRBJ2-1; 9 bases are shared with TRBD2. Trimming at V came to 6 bases and at J to 4 bases, leaving 13 bases not matched to a gene. CDR1 is DFQATT and CDR2 is SNEGSKA in the germline V gene (reference sequence). CDR3 length: 16 amino acids.

The table lists this clonotype with a few counts. The rearrangement joins TRBV18 to TRBJ2-7, with TRBD1 as a possible D gene (6 bases). Deletions cut 4 bases from V and 3 bases from J, with 19 bases between. Per germline, CDR1 KGHSH and CDR2 LQKENI. CDR3 length: 16 residues. Here the CDR3 reads CASSLRTATSLYEQYF. In nucleotides, the CDR3 is TGTGCCAGCTCACTTAGGACAGCCACTTCTCTCTACGAGCAGTACTTC. The variable domain in full, completed from reference TRBV18 and TRBJ2-7, reads NAGVMQNPRHLVRRRGQEARLRCSPMKGHSHVYWYRQLPEEGLKFMVYLQKENIIDESGMPKERFSAEFPKEGPSILRIQQVVRGDSAAYFCASSLRTATSLYEQYFGPGTRLTVT.

The gene calls are TRBV6-1 and TRBJ1-6, with TRBD1 as a possible D gene (6 bases). CDR1 MNHNS and CDR2 SASEGT come from the germline V gene. Trimming took off 8 bases at V and 8 bases at J, with 16 bases between the two ends. There are 14 residues in the CDR3. CDR3 in amino acids: CASSELRGDSPLHF. The CDR3, as DNA: TGTGCCAGCTCAGAGCTCAGGGGCGATTCACCCCTCCACTTT.

The gene calls are TRBV14 and TRBJ1-6; D ambiguous. Germline CDR1 and CDR2: SGHDN and FVKESK. Trimming took off 0 bases at V and 0 bases at J, with 6 bases between the two ends. The CDR3 totals 16 residues. In DNA form, the CDR3 reads TGTGCCAGCAGCCAAGATTTGAGCTCCTATAATTCACCCCTCCACTTT. This translates into CASSQDLSSYNSPLHF.

This clonotype was counted a few times. This chain uses TRBV9 with TRBJ2-2, with D perhaps assigned TRBD1 or TRBD2 (6 bases each). The germline V gene has CDR1 SGDLS and CDR2 YYNGEE. CDR3 size: 15 residues. V was shortened by 3 bases and J by 6 bases, with 15 bases between the two germline ends. DNA for the CDR3: TGTGCCAGCAGCGGAACAACGGGGGCGCCCGGGGAGCTGTTTTTT. Its protein product is CASSGTTGAPGELFF.

The chain employs TRBV24-1 and TRBJ2-7; weak D call: TRBD1 (6 bases). The CDR3 is 15 amino acids. The germline gives CDR1 KGHDR, CDR2 SFDVKD. V was shortened by 5 bases and J by 2 bases, with 15 bases between the two germline ends. CDR3 region: CATSVLTGGTYEQYF. The CDR3, as DNA: TGTGCCACCAGTGTCCTGACAGGCGGTACCTACGAGCAGTACTTC.

The genes are TRBV7-2 and TRBJ2-3, with TRBD1 as a possible D gene (6 bases). The germline V gene encodes CDR1 SGHTA and CDR2 FQGNSA. The V end was cut by 5 bases, the J end by 5 bases, with 20 bases between. This CDR3 is built from 16 residues. In nucleotides, the CDR3 is TGTGCCAGCAGCGGGTTAACAGGGTGGGAAGGAGATACGCAGTATTTT. This encodes CASSGLTGWEGDTQYF.

This clonotype was detected only a few times. The chain has TRBV9 and TRBJ2-2, with a weak D call TRBD1 (5 bases). V shed 0 bases and J shed 5 bases, with 11 bases lying between them. This CDR3 region has 15 residues. Germline CDR1 and CDR2: SGDLS and YYNGEE. The CDR3 reads CASSVESGSTGELFF. The CDR3 nucleotides are TGTGCCAGCAGCGTAGAATCAGGGTCGACCGGGGAGCTGTTTTTT.

A remark on this clonotype: At one of its ends the junction is not consistent with the germline gene, which may arise from a read error. The chain employs TRBV10-3 and TRBJ2-5; perhaps TRBD1 as D (5 bases). The CDR3 totals 14 residues. CDR1 and CDR2 from the germline V gene are ENHRY and SYGVKD. This CDR3 reads CAVSGKGADETQYF. The DNA of the CDR3 is TGTGCCGTCAGTGGAAAAGGGGCAGATGAGACCCAGTACTTC.

This clonotype came up a few times. The chain carries TRBV12-5 and TRBJ1-2, with D perhaps matching TRBD1 (6 bases). V was clipped by 4 bases and J by 6 bases, with 9 bases between them. Germline V lookup: CDR1 LGHNT, CDR2 FRNRAP. The length of the CDR3 is 12 residues. The CDR3 is CASGSRQDGYTF. The CDR3 bases are TGTGCTAGTGGTTCCAGACAGGATGGCTACACCTTC.

The rearrangement joins TRBV29-1 to TRBJ2-3, with TRBD1 as a possible D gene (5 bases). The CDR3 runs 15 residues. Per germline, CDR1 SQVTM and CDR2 ANQGSEA. V shed 1 base and J shed 4 bases, with 15 bases lying between them. The CDR3 sequence: CSVEVAWTPADTQYF. DNA of the CDR3: TGCAGCGTTGAAGTGGCTTGGACACCGGCAGATACGCAGTATTTT.

This clonotype was counted only a few times. The chain joins TRBV7-2 to TRBJ2-1; TRBD2 agrees at 10 bases. With V trimmed by 2 bases and J by 6 bases, 4 bases remained unmatched. CDR3 length equals 15 residues. Germline values: CDR1 SGHTA, CDR2 FQGNSA. In DNA, the CDR3 is TGTGCCAGCAGCTTACGAGCGGGAGGGGTCAATGAGCAGTTCTTC. It specifies CASSLRAGGVNEQFF.

The chain links TRBV29-1 to TRBJ2-5, with no clear D. Deletions cut 3 bases from V and 0 bases from J, with 14 bases between. The CDR3 loop spans 15 amino acids. Germline V CDR1 and CDR2: SQVTM, ANQGSEA. CDR3 nucleotide sequence: TGCAGCGTTGAGGGCGGAACACTGTACCAAGAGACCCAGTACTTC. It codes for CSVEGGTLYQETQYF. The variable domain in full, with the rest retrieved from reference TRBV29-1 and TRBJ2-5, is SAVISQKPSRDICQRGTSLTIQCQVDSQVTMMFWYRQQPGQSLTLIATANQGSEATYESGFVIDKFPISRPNLTFSTLTVSNMSPEDSSIYLCSVEGGTLYQETQYFGPGTRLLVL.

In this sample, this clonotype turned up many times. The chain is built from TRBV5-1 and TRBJ2-7, with 11 bases aligning to TRBD1. The J segment lost 3 bases and the V segment lost 4 bases, leaving 3 bases of the junction unmatched. The CDR3 runs 14 residues. Germline-derived CDR1 and CDR2 are SGHRS and YFSETQ. In nucleotides, the CDR3 is TGCGCCAGCAGCCAGGGACAGGGGGTCTACGAGCAGTACTTC. This translates into CASSQGQGVYEQYF.

This clonotype has just a few counts. A junction end diverges from the germline sequence, so it may reflect a read error. The rearrangement links TRBV9 to TRBJ1-1; D is uncertain. The CDR3 length is 12 residues. Germline-derived CDR1 and CDR2 are SGDLS and YYNGEE. The CDR3 bases are TGTGCCAGCAGCGGCATGAACACTGAAGTTTTCTTT. This gives the protein CASSGMNTEVFF.

A few counts support this clonotype. The chain joins TRBV7-6 to TRBJ1-4; the D is unclear. Trimming left V 4 bases short and J 10 bases short, with 16 bases between. The germline V gene has CDR1 SGHVS and CDR2 FNYEAQ. The CDR3 consists of 14 residues. The CDR3 loop is CASSSTTWGGKLFF. The CDR3 DNA reads as TGTGCCAGCAGCTCGACGACTTGGGGAGGAAAACTGTTTTTT.